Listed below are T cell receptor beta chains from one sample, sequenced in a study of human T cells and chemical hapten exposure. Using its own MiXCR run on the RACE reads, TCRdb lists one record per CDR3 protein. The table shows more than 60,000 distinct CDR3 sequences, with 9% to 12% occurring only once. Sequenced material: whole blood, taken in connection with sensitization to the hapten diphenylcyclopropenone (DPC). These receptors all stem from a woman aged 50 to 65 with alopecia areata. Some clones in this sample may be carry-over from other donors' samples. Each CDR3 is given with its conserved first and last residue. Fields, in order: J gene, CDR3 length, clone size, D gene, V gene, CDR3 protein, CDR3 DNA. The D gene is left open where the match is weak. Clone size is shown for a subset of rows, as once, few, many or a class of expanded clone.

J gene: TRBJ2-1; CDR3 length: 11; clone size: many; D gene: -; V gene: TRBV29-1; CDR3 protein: CSVVPYNEQFF; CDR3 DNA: TGCAGCGTTGTACCCTACAATGAGCAGTTCTTC
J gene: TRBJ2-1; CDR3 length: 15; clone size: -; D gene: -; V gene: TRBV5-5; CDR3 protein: CASSFGERSYNEQFF; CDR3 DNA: TGTGCCAGCAGCTTTGGGGAAAGATCCTACAATGAGCAGTTCTTC
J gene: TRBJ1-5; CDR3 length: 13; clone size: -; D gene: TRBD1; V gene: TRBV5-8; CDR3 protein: CASSWDRDQPQHF; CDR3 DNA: TGTGCCAGCAGCTGGGACAGGGATCAGCCCCAGCATTTT
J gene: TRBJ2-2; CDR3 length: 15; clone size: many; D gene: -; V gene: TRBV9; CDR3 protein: CASSVVGDGSGELFF; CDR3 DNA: TGTGCCAGCAGCGTAGTGGGGGACGGGTCCGGGGAGCTGTTTTTT
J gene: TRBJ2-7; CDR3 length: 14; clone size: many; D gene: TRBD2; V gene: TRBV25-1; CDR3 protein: CASSATSEPYEQYF; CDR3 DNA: TGTGCCAGCAGTGCGACTAGCGAACCCTACGAGCAGTACTTC
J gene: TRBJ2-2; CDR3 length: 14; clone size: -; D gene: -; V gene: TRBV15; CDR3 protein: CATSRRGFTGELFF; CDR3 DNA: TGTGCCACCAGCAGAAGGGGTTTCACCGGGGAGCTGTTTTTT
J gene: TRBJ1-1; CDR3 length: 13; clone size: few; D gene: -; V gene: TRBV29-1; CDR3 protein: CSVVGRANTEAFF; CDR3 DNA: TGCAGCGTTGTCGGCAGGGCGAACACTGAAGCTTTCTTT
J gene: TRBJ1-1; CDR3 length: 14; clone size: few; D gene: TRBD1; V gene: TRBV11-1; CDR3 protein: CASSSGGIVTEAFF; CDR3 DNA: TGTGCCAGCAGCTCAGGGGGAATAGTAACTGAAGCTTTCTTT
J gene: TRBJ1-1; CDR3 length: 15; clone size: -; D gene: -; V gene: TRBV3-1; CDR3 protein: CASSQDRGQNTEAFF; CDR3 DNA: TGTGCCAGCAGCCAAGATCGGGGGCAGAACACTGAAGCTTTCTTT
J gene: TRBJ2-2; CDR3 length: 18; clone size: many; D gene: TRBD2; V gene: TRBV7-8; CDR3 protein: CASSLGPFAGANTGELFF; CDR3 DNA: TGTGCCAGCAGCTTAGGACCTTTTGCGGGAGCGAACACCGGGGAGCTGTTTTTT
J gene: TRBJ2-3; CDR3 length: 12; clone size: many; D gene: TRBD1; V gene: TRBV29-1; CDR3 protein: CSVDRGTDTQYF; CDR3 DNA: TGCAGCGTCGACAGGGGCACAGATACGCAGTATTTT
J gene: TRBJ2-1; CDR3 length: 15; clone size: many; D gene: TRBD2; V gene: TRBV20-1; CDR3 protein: CSAPVAGGPYNEQFF; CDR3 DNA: TGCAGTGCTCCAGTAGCGGGAGGGCCCTACAATGAGCAGTTCTTC
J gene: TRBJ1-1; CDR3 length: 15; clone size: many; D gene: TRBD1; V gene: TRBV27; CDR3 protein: CASTHGTGGFTEAFF; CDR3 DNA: TGTGCCAGCACCCACGGGACAGGGGGCTTCACTGAAGCTTTCTTT
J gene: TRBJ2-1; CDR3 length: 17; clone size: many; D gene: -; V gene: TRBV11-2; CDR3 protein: CASSLFVRANTWDEQFF; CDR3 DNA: TGTGCCAGCAGCTTATTCGTTCGAGCGAATACCTGGGATGAGCAGTTCTTC
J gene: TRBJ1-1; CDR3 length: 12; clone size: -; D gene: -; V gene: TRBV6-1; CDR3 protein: CASSGARTEAFF; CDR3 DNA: TGTGCCAGCAGTGGAGCCCGAACGGAAGCTTTCTTT
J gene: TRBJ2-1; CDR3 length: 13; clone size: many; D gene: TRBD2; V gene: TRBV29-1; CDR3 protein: CSVARAGANEQFF; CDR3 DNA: TGCAGCGTTGCGCGAGCGGGAGCTAATGAGCAGTTCTTC
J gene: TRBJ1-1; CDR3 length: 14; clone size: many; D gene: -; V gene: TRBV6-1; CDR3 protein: CASSDNQGNTEAFF; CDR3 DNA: TGTGCCAGCAGTGATAATCAGGGGAACACTGAAGCTTTCTTT
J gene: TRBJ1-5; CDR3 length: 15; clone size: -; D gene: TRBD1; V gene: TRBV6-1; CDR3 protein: CASRGGFGQGEPQHF; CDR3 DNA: TGTGCCAGCAGAGGAGGCTTCGGACAGGGTGAACCCCAGCATTTT
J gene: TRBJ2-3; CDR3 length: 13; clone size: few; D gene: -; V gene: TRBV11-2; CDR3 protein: CASSTDLGDTQYF; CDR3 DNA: TGTGCCAGCAGCACAGACCTGGGGGATACGCAGTATTTT
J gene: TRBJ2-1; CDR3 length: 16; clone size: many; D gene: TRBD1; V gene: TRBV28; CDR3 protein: CASSLPGQGLYNEQFF; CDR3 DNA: TGTGCCAGCAGTTTACCGGGACAGGGCCTTTACAATGAGCAGTTCTTC